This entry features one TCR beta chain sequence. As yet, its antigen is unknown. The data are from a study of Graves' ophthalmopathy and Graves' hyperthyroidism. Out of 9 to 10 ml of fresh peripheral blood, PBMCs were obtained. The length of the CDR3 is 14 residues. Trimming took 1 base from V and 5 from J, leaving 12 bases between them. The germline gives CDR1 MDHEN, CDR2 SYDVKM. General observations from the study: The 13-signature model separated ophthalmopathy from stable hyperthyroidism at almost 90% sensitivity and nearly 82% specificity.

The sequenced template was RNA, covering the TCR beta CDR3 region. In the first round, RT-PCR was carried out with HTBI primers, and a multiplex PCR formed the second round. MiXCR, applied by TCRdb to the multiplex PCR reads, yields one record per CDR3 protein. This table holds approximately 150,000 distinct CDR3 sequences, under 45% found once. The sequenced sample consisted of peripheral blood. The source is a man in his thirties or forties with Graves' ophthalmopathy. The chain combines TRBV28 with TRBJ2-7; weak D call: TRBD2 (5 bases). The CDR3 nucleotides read TGTGCCAGCAGTTTATCTACTAGTCGGCACGAGCAGTACTTC. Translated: CASSLSTSRHEQYF.